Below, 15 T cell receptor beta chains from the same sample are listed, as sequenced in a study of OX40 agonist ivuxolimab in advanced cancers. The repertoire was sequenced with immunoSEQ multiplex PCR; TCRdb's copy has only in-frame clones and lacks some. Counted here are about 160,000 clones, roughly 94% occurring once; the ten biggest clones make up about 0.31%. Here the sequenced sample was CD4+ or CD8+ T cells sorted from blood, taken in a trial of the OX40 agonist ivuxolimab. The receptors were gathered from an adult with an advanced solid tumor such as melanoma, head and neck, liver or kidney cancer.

CDR3 sequence (DNA): TGTGCCAGCTCACCACCGCGAGAGACCCAGTACTTC. Protein sequence: CASSPPRETQYF. V gene TRBV18 combines with J gene TRBJ2-5; D gene unclear. The CDR3 runs 12 residues. Germline-derived CDR1 and CDR2 are KGHSH and LQKENI. V was pared by 0 bases and J by 4 bases, with 3 bases between.

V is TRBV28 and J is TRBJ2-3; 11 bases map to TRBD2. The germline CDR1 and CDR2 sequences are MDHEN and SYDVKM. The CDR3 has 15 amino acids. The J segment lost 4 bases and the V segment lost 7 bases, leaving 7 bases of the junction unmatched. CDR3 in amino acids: CASNRLAGLADTQYF. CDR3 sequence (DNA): TGTGCCAGCAACCGACTAGCGGGGTTAGCAGATACGCAGTATTTT.

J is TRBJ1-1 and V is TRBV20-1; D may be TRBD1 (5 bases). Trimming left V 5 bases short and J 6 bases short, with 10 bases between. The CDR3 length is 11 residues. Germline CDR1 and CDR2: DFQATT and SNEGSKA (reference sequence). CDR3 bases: TGCAGTGCTTTTCCAGGGCCTGAAGCTTTCTTT. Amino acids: CSAFPGPEAFF.

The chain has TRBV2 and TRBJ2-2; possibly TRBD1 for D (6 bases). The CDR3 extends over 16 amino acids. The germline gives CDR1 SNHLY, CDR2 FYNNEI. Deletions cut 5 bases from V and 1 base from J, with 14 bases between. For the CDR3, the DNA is TGTGCCAGCAGTCCACAGGGAATACTGAACACCGGGGAGCTGTTTTTT. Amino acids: CASSPQGILNTGELFF.

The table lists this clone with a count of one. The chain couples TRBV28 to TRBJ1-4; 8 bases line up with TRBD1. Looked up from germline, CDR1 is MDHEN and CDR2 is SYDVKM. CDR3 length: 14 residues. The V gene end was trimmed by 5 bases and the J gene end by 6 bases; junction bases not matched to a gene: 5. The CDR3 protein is CASSRGQGDEKLFF. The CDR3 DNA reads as TGTGCCAGCAGTCGCGGACAGGGAGATGAAAAACTGTTTTTT.

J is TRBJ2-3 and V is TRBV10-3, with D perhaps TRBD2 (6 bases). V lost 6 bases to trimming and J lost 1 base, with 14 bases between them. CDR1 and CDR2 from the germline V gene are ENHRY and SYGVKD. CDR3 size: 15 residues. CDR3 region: CAISLASFGTDTQYF. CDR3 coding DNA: TGTGCCATCAGCCTAGCGTCCTTCGGCACAGATACGCAGTATTTT.

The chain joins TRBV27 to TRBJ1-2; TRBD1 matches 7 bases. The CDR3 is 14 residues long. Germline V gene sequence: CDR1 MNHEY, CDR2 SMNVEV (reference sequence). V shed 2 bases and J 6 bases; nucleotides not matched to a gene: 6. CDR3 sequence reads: CASSLRQGGNGYTF. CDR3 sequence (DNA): TGTGCCAGCAGTTTAAGACAGGGCGGAAATGGCTACACCTTC.

CDR3 sequence (DNA): TGTGCCAGCAGCGAACGGGGGCCGGGTGAAGCTTTCTTT. Translated, it gives CASSERGPGEAFF. The chain joins TRBV11-3 to TRBJ1-1; possibly TRBD1 for D (6 bases). The CDR3 covers 13 residues. V lost 5 bases, J lost 7 bases, and 14 bases lay in between. Germline loops: CDR1 SGHNT, CDR2 YENEEA.

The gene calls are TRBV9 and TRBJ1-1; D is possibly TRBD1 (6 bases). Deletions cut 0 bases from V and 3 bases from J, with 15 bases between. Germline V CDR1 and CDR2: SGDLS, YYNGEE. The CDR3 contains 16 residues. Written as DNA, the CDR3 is TGTGCCAGCAGCGTAGCCATCCTGGGGGCGGACACTGAAGCTTTCTTT. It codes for CASSVAILGADTEAFF.

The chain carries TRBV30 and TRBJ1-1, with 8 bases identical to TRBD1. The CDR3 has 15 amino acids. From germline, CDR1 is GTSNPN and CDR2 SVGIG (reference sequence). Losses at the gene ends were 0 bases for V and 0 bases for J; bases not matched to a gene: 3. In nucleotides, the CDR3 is TGTGCCTGGAGTGTGGGGGACAGGATGAACACTGAAGCTTTCTTT. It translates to CAWSVGDRMNTEAFF. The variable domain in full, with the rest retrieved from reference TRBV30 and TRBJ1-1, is SQTIHQWPATLVQPVGSPLSLECTVEGTSNPNLYWYRQAAGRGLQLLFYSVGIGQISSEVPQNLSASRPQDRQFILSSKKLLLSDSGFYLCAWSVGDRMNTEAFFGQGTRLTVV.

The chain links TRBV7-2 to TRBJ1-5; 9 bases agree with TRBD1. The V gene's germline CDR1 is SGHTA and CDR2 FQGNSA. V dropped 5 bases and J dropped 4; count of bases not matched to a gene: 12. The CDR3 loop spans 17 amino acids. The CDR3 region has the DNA TGTGCCAGCAGCGCCCCCACCGGGACAGGGCTAAATCAGCCCCAGCATTTT. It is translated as CASSAPTGTGLNQPQHF.

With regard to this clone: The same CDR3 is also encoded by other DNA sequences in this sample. The CDR3 region has the DNA TGTGCCAGCAGCTTGGGTAGCGGCAGGGACTTATCTGGGGCCAACGTCCTGACTTTC. It yields the protein CASSLGSGRDLSGANVLTF. The V and J genes are TRBV5-4 and TRBJ2-6; TRBD2 is a possible D gene (6 bases). With 0 bases removed from V and 1 base from J, the gap between germline ends came to 17 bases. Germline V gives CDR1 SGHNT, CDR2 YYREEE (reference sequence). The length of the CDR3 is 19 residues.

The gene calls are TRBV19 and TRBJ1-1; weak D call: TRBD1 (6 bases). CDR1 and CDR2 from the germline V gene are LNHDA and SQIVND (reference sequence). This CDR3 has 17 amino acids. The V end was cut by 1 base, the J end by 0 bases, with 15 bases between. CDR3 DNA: TGTGCCAGTAGTATAGTCCCCCCAGGGGCCATGAACACTGAAGCTTTCTTT. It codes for CASSIVPPGAMNTEAFF. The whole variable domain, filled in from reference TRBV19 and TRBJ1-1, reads DGGITQSPKYLFRKEGQNVTLSCEQNLNHDAMYWYRQDPGQGLRLIYYSQIVNDFQKGDIAEGYSVSREKKESFPLTVTSAQKNPTAFYLCASSIVPPGAMNTEAFFGQGTRLTVV.

The CDR3 spells CASGRVGTEAFF. In DNA form, the CDR3 reads TGTGCCAGCGGCCGGGTGGGCACTGAAGCTTTCTTT. V and J are TRBV7-2 and TRBJ1-1; D call uncertain. V lost 8 bases to trimming and J lost 4 bases, with 11 bases between them. Germline assignment: CDR1 SGHTA and CDR2 FQGNSA. The CDR3 is 12 amino acids.

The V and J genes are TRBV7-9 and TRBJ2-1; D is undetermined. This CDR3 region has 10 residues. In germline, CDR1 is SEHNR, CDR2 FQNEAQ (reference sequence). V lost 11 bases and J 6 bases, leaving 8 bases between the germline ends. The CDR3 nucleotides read TGTGCCGTTGAAGGCAATGAGCAGTTCTTC. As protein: CAVEGNEQFF. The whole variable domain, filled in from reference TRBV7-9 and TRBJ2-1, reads DTGVSQNPRHKITKRGQNVTFRCDPISEHNRLYWYRQTLGQGPEFLTYFQNEAQLEKSRLLSDRFSAERPKGSFSTLEIQRTEQGDSAMYLCAVEGNEQFFGPGTRLTVL.